In its sample, the clone carrying this TCR beta chain was seen a few times. As yet, its antigen is unknown. The CDR3 is 13 residues long. Trimming took off 5 bases at V and 10 bases at J, with 15 bases between the two ends. Germline V lookup: CDR1 LNHDA, CDR2 SQIVND (reference sequence). This sample stems from a study of radiotherapy plus CTLA-4 blockade in lung cancer. Findings and limits, study-wide: Blood-borne expansion of tumor-derived TCR clones followed radiotherapy plus ipilimumab.

Some clones are missing from TCRdb's copy, which holds only in-frame ones; the method was immunoSEQ multiplex PCR. The sample includes roughly 80,000 clones, approximately 73% of them seen just once. The genes are TRBV19 and TRBJ1-5; possible D gene TRBD1, 6 bases. The source was peripheral blood, collected from a patient treated with radiotherapy plus ipilimumab. The TCR sequence derives from a human donor with non-small cell lung cancer whose response to radiotherapy plus ipilimumab could not be evaluated. The CDR3 loop is CASSEQGGGPQHF. CDR3 in DNA: TGTGCCAGTAGTGAACAGGGCGGGGGCCCCCAGCATTTT.